The sequence of this TCR beta chain was determined in a study of identical twins. The sample holds many counts of this clonotype. A single record per CDR3 protein comes from TCRdb applying MiXCR to the 5' RACE reads. The repertoire consists of about 920,000 distinct CDR3 sequences, with roughly 12% occurring once and the leading ten covering about 1.5%. The same specimen was also included in a second study, on yellow fever vaccine responses in identical twins.

The material sequenced was PBMCs. The clonotype was recovered from a woman aged 18-29 years in good health.

The CDR3: CASSSTENEKLFF. The CDR3 nucleotides read TGTGCCAGCAGTTCTACAGAGAATGAAAAACTGTTTTTT. The genes are TRBV12-3 or TRBV12-4 and TRBJ1-4; D remains unclear. The CDR3 runs to 13 residues. Trimming removed 4 bases from V and 5 bases from J, with 8 bases in between.